These T cell receptor beta chains were read from a single sample in a study of radiation and T cells in renal cell carcinoma. Profiled with immunoSEQ multiplex PCR; TCRdb holds only in-frame clones, not every one. Among several thousand clones listed, less than 65% were seen once. This specimen consisted of tumor tissue, obtained from a patient whose treatment included radiotherapy and nephrectomy. Source of these receptors: a man aged 55-75 years with renal cell carcinoma. Each CDR3 is given with its conserved first and last residue. Each record gives: V gene, CDR3 protein.

>TRBV18
CASSPLGQPYTEAFF
>TRBV27
CASSFWAGGQETQYF
>TRBV19
CATRGGETQYF
>TRBV5-1
CASRQGITGELFF
>TRBV7-8
CASSLSGYGYTF
>TRBV11-2
CASSTNDREETQYF
>TRBV21-1
CASSKAYRREDLAGRGYEQYF
>TRBV7-6
CASSVTGTGKTQYF
>TRBV7-8
CASSLEAGGVGNQPQHF
>TRBV25-1
CASSDSRDRDTEAFF
>TRBV2
CASSDNGYNEQFF
>TRBV4-1
CASSQVSGSTDTQYF
>TRBV9
CASSNNHYSPLHF
>TRBV5-1
CASSLEISYEQYF
>TRBV6-5
CASSHIRDSNTEAFF
>TRBV11-2
CASSLDTRDEQYF
>TRBV9
CASSVGQGKAYEQYF
>TRBV9
CASSAQDRGGEKLFF
>TRBV10-3
CAIAPTAANTEAFF
>TRBV7-9
CASSLRGTGDREQYF
>TRBV6-5
CASSRTRENSPLHF
>TRBV4-1
CASSQGVAGENEQYF
>TRBV14
CASSQGPGQGLYSPLHF